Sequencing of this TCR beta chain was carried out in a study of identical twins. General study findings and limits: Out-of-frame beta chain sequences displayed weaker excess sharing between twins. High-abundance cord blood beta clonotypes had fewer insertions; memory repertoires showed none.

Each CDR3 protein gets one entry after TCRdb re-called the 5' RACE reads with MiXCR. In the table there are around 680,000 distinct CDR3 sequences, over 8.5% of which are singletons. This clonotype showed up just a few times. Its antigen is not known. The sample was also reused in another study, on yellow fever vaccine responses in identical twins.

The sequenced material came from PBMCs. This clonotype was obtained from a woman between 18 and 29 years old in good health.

CDR3: CSAALDRRNTGELFF. Written as DNA, the CDR3 is TGCAGCGCCGCGCTGGACAGGCGGAACACCGGGGAGCTGTTTTTT. The genes are TRBV29-1 and TRBJ2-2; 7 bases match TRBD1. The CDR3 length is 15 residues. Per the germline V gene, CDR1 is SQVTM and CDR2 is ANQGSEA. The ends lost 7 bases at V and 1 base at J; junction bases unmatched: 9.